The present T cell receptor beta chain was sequenced within a study of T cell changes during pregnancy in multiple sclerosis. Sequencing was performed with immunoSEQ multiplex PCR; in TCRdb, only in-frame clones are kept and a portion is missing. Of roughly 100,000 clones listed, 85% to 95% are singletons. Here the sequenced sample was peripheral blood, taken after pregnancy. This TCR was recovered from a female donor with multiple sclerosis, enrolled in a pregnancy study.

DNA for the CDR3: TGTGCCAGCGCCCCGGAGCGTTACTATGGCTACACCTTC. It is translated as CASAPERYYGYTF. The chain has TRBV28 and TRBJ1-2; D gene ambiguous. Trimming shortened V by 8 bases and J by 3 bases, and 13 bases separated the two germline ends. The V gene's germline CDR1 is MDHEN and CDR2 SYDVKM. This CDR3 has 13 amino acids.